This TCR beta chain was profiled in a study of control samples from healthy donors and cancer patients. J gave up 4 bases and V 3 bases, and 8 bases lay outside the gene matches. This CDR3 has 17 residues. Germline V lookup: CDR1 PRHDT, CDR2 FYEKMQ (reference sequence). Profiling relied on immunoSEQ multiplex PCR, and the TCRdb table lists in-frame clones only, not all of them. The repertoire holds tens of thousands of clones, 91% seen once, with approximately 12% in the top ten. Sequencing used PBMCs. The chain is built from TRBV13 and TRBJ2-1, with 11 bases fitting TRBD2. The sequence was collected from a man aged 50 or older with lung cancer. CDR3 amino acids: CASSFSSGGSWYNEQFF. In DNA form, the CDR3 reads TGTGCCAGCAGCTTCTCTAGCGGGGGGTCCTGGTACAATGAGCAGTTCTTC.